The clone carrying this TCR beta chain was seen a handful of times. As yet, its antigen is unknown. What was amplified from RNA transcripts were TCR beta CDR3 regions. A first-round RT-PCR of the TCR CDR3 used the HTBI primer set. Using its own MiXCR run on the multiplex PCR reads, TCRdb lists one record per CDR3 protein. This table has a few hundred thousand distinct CDR3 sequences, more than 15% appearing once. This sample was included in a study of T cells in Graves' hyperthyroidism and ophthalmopathy. Overall study: Peripheral blood was acquired at first diagnosis, ahead of any therapy whatsoever. Study-level results: Ophthalmopathy was identified by the model a median around 5.9 months ahead of onset.

Trimming stripped 7 bases from V and 4 bases from J, with 14 bases between. The CDR3 totals 13 residues. Looked up from germline, CDR1 is MNHNS and CDR2 is SASEGT. Diagnosing involved the use of clinical symptoms, serum thyroxine and TRAb, thyroid ultrasound and orbital computed tomography. Fresh peripheral blood, under 13 ml, yielded the PBMCs. The sequence derives from a woman aged 35 to 49 with Graves' ophthalmopathy. Sequenced input: blood. The chain recombines TRBV6-1 with TRBJ2-7, with D unclear. The CDR3 bases are TGTGCCAGCAAGGCAGGCCCCGATTACGAGCAGTACTTC. Its translation: CASKAGPDYEQYF.